This TCR beta chain came from a study of cytomegalovirus exposure and HLA in healthy donors. The method was immunoSEQ multiplex PCR; TCRdb's version includes in-frame clones alone and lacks a portion of them. The sample includes about 120,000 clones, under 90% of them seen just once. This CDR3 is built from 15 residues. Trimming removed 0 bases from V and 2 bases from J, with 12 bases in between. Germline CDR1 reads SGHRS; CDR2 reads YFSETQ. Study-level results: Diagnosis of cytomegalovirus status made by the classifier reportedly showed high specificity and sensitivity.

The approximately 120-subject validation cohort, separate from the roughly 700-subject first cohort, included the donors. A note on this clone: Its antigen is as yet unknown.

This TCR was sampled from a young woman in good health and CMV-seronegative. The chain carries TRBV5-1 and TRBJ2-7; a possible D gene is TRBD2 (6 bases). Specimen: PBMCs. The CDR3, as DNA: TGCGCCAGCAGCTTGGGGACTACCGGAACCTACGAGCAGTACTTC. It yields the protein CASSLGTTGTYEQYF.